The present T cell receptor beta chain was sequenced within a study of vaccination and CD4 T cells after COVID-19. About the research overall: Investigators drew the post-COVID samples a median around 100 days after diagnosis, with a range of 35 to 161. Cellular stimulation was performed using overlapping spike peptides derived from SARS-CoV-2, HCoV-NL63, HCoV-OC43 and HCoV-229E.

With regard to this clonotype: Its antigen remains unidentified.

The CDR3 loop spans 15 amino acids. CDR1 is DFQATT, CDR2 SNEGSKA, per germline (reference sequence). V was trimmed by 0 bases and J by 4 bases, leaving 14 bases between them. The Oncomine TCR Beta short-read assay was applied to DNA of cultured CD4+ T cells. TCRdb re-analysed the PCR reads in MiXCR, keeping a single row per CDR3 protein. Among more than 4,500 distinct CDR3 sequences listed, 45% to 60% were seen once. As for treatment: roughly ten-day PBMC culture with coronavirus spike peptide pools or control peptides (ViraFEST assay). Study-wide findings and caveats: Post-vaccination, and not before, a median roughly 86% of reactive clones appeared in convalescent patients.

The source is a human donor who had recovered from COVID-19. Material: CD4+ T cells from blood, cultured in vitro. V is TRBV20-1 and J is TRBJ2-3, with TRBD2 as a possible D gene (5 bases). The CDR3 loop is CSARERGSASDTQYF. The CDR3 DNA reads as TGCAGTGCTAGAGAGCGAGGGAGTGCCTCAGATACGCAGTATTTT.